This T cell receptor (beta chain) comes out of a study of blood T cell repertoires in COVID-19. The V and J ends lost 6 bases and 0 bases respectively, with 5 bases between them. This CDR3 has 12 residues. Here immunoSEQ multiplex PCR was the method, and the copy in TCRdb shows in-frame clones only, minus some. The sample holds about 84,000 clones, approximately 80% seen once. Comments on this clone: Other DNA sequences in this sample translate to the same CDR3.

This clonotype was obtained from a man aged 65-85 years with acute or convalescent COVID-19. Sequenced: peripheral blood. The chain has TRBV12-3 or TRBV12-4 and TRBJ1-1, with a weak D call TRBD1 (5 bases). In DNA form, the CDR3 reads TGTGCCAGCAGCAGGGTGAACACTGAAGCTTTCTTT. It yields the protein CASSRVNTEAFF.